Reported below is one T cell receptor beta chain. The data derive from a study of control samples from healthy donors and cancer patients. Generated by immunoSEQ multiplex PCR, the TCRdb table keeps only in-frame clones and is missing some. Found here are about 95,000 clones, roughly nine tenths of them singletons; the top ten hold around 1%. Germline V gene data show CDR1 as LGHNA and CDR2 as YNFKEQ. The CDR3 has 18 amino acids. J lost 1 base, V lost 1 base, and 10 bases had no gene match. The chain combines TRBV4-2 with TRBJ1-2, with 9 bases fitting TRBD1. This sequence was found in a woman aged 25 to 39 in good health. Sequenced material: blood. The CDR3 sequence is CASSQGRGPGQGNYGYTF. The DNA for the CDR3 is TGTGCCAGCAGCCAAGGCCGGGGTCCGGGACAGGGTAACTATGGCTACACCTTC.